Presented here are 11 T cell receptor beta chains from one specimen sequenced in a study of shared clonotypes between healthy human individuals. Libraries were prepared by immunoSEQ multiplex PCR; TCRdb keeps only in-frame clonotypes and omits some of them. Of about 1 million clones listed, around 74% were seen once; the top ten hold less than 1.5%. Sequencing was done on a sample of memory CD4+ T cells sorted from blood. As for subset: CD45RA-negative fraction. These receptors were taken from a man aged 18 to 35 in good health.

Points on this clone: Different DNA sequences within this sample yield the same CDR3. The CDR3 DNA is TGCGCCAGCAGCTGGGCAGGGAGGGACACTGAAGCTTTCTTT. It codes for CASSWAGRDTEAFF. The chain has TRBV5-1 and TRBJ1-1; possibly TRBD1 for D (5 bases). This CDR3 comprises 14 residues. Germline-derived CDR1 and CDR2 are SGHRS and YFSETQ. Trimming cost V 3 bases and J 3 bases, with 12 bases left between them.

A single count supports this clone. This chain connects TRBV5-4 to TRBJ2-7, with D perhaps matching TRBD2 (5 bases). Germline V gene lookup returns CDR1 SGHNT and CDR2 YYREEE (reference sequence). The CDR3 consists of 13 residues. V lost 0 bases and J lost 5, with 9 bases in between. CDR3 DNA: TGTGCCAGCAGCTTGGGCGCGACTAACGAGCAGTACTTC. Its translation is CASSLGATNEQYF.

The chain uses TRBV11-2 and TRBJ2-5; D possibly corresponds to TRBD1 (6 bases). This CDR3 region has 16 residues. Germline loops: CDR1 SGHAT, CDR2 FQNNGV. V dropped 5 bases and J dropped 0 bases, with 16 bases sitting between them. The CDR3 DNA is TGTGCCAGCAGCCCTGGGGCAGGGGCCTACCAAGAGACCCAGTACTTC. Translation gives CASSPGAGAYQETQYF.

This clone has at least ten counts. The J gene is TRBJ1-1, the V gene TRBV7-9, with 9 bases matching TRBD1. Germline values: CDR1 SEHNR, CDR2 FQNEAQ (reference sequence). This CDR3 region has 16 residues. Trimming at V came to 4 bases and at J to 4 bases, leaving 10 bases not matched to a gene. Written as DNA, the CDR3 is TGTGCCAGCAGCTCAGATCAGGGGACAGGGAGCACTGAAGCTTTCTTT. It translates to CASSSDQGTGSTEAFF.

The chain is built from TRBV5-1 and TRBJ2-5; the D is unclear. V was shortened by 4 bases and J by 5 bases, with 12 bases between the two germline ends. CDR3 size: 13 residues. Germline V lookup: CDR1 SGHRS, CDR2 YFSETQ. The CDR3 bases are TGCGCCAGCAGCCTCGACGAGTGGGAGACCCAGTACTTC. Translating gives CASSLDEWETQYF.

The gene calls are TRBV5-4 and TRBJ2-1, with 10 bases identical to TRBD2. Germline V lookup: CDR1 SGHNT, CDR2 YYREEE (reference sequence). The CDR3 runs 17 residues. The ends lost 1 base at V and 4 bases at J; junction bases unmatched: 8. The DNA of the CDR3 is TGTGCCAGCAGCTTGCCAACTCAGCGGGGGGGATACAATGAGCAGTTCTTC. Its translation: CASSLPTQRGGYNEQFF.

This clone was seen repeatedly, ten times or more. The chain couples TRBV14 to TRBJ2-1, with unresolved D. Trimming removed 3 bases from V and 3 bases from J, with 6 bases in between. Germline lookup yields CDR1 SGHDN and CDR2 FVKESK. This CDR3 contains 13 residues. DNA of the CDR3: TGTGCCAGCAGCCACTACGGCTACAATGAGCAGTTCTTC. This gives the protein CASSHYGYNEQFF.

The chain couples TRBV18 to TRBJ1-2; the D gene is possibly TRBD1 (6 bases). The ends were cut back, 5 bases at V and 4 bases at J, with 11 bases in the middle. Germline CDR1 is KGHSH and CDR2 is LQKENI. The CDR3 is 13 amino acids. For the CDR3, the DNA is TGTGCCAGCTCATTTGACAGGACCTATGGCTACACCTTC. It translates to CASSFDRTYGYTF.

The V gene is TRBV5-1, the J gene TRBJ1-2; D gene uncertain. V lost 0 bases to trimming and J lost 7 bases, with 10 bases between them. The germline CDR1 and CDR2 sequences are SGHRS and YFSETQ. The length of the CDR3 is 13 residues. DNA of the CDR3: TGCGCCAGCAGCTTGGAAGGGTTCAGTGGCTACACCTTC. Protein: CASSLEGFSGYTF.

The genes are TRBV5-5 and TRBJ2-7; possible D gene TRBD2, 7 bases. Germline lookup yields CDR1 SGHKS and CDR2 YYEKEE (reference sequence). This CDR3 is built from 13 residues. Deletions cut 1 base from V and 6 bases from J, with 11 bases between. DNA for the CDR3: TGTGCCAGCAGCTTGAGGGGGAGGGGCGAGCAGTACTTC. This translates into CASSLRGRGEQYF. Using reference TRBV5-5 and TRBJ2-7 for the parts outside the CDR3, the full variable domain is DAGVTQSPTHLIKTRGQQVTLRCSPISGHKSVSWYQQVLGQGPQFIFQYYEKEERGRGNFPDRFSARQFPNYSSELNVNALLLGDSALYLCASSLRGRGEQYFGPGTRLTVT.

V and J are TRBV19 and TRBJ1-5; D uncertain. Between the trimmed V and J ends, which lost 5 bases and 7 bases, there was a span of 12 bases. CDR1 is LNHDA and CDR2 is SQIVND in the germline V gene (reference sequence). The CDR3 spans 13 residues. The CDR3 is CASSSRTGQPQHF. Here the CDR3 DNA reads TGTGCCAGTAGTTCGAGGACCGGGCAGCCCCAGCATTTT.